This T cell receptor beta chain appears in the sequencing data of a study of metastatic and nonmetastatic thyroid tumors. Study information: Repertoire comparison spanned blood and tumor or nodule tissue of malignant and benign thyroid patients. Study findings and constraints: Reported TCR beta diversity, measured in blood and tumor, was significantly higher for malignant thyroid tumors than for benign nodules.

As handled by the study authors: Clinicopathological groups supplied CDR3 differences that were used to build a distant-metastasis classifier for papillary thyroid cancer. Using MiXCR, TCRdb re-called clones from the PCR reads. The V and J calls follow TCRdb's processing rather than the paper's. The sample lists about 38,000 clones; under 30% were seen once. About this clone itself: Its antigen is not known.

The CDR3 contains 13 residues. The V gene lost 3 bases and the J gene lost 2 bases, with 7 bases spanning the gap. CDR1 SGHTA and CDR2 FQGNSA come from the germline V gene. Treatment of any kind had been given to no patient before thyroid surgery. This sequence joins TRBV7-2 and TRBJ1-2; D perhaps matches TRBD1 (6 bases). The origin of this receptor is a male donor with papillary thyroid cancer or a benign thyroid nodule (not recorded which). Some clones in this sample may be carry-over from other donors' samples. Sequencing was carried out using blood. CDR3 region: CASSFQGNYGYTF. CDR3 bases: TGTGCCAGCAGCTTTCAGGGGAACTATGGCTACACCTTC.